These 23 T cell receptor beta chains were sequenced from one sample in a study of beta chain features in type 1 diabetes (dated by TCRdb to the late 2010s). Receptors were amplified or captured by the immunoSEQ multiplex PCR assay. All of the isolated RNA was reverse transcribed with the High Capacity cDNA Reverse Transcription Kit, so expressed TCRB transcripts were sequenced. The immuneACCESS repertoire file appears here via TCRdb, limited to in-frame rearrangements. These files lack a portion of the clones; in checked studies, under half of the deficit traces to unresolved V genes, and the cause of the others is not known. The sample contains some 330,000 clones, more than 9.5% of them found a single time. The ten top clones hold 0.015% of the sample. The sequencing input was naive CD4+ T cells from blood. According to the study, the label for this sample's cell subset or site signals: true naive CD4+ T cells. These receptors originate from a woman aged 30 to 39 in good health.

This clone was picked up a small number of times. V is TRBV21-1 and J is TRBJ2-7; the table's D call, TRBD2, has no DNA check behind it. TRBV21-1 corresponds to a pseudogene. The CDR3 covers 11 residues. DNA of the CDR3: TGTGCCAGCAGCAAAGCGCGGGGGGGAAGCTTC. Its translation: CASSKARGGSF.

The chain carries TRBV11-1 and TRBJ1-2, with D perhaps TRBD1 (6 bases). This CDR3 region has 14 residues. Germline V gene data show CDR1 as SGHAT and CDR2 as FQDESV (reference sequence). Trimming took off 5 bases at V and 1 base at J, with 11 bases between the two ends. The CDR3 DNA sequence: TGTGCCAGCAGCCCAAGGACAGTTAACTATGGCTACACCTTC. Translated, it gives CASSPRTVNYGYTF. Supplemented by reference TRBV11-1 and TRBJ1-2, the full variable domain reads EAEVAQSPRYKITEKSQAVAFWCDPISGHATLYWYRQILGQGPELLVQFQDESVVDDSQLPKDRFSAERLKGVDSTLKIQPAELGDSAMYLCASSPRTVNYGYTFGSGTRLTVV.

This clone was seen more than once but under ten times. The J gene is TRBJ2-7, the V gene TRBV6-5; possible D gene TRBD2, 5 bases. The CDR3 is 16 residues long. Germline CDR1 MNHEY, CDR2 SVGAGI. V dropped 0 bases and J dropped 0 bases, with 12 bases sitting between them. CDR3 sequence reads: CASSYSVERTSYEQYF. The CDR3, as DNA: TGTGCCAGCAGTTACTCAGTCGAGCGGACCTCCTACGAGCAGTACTTC.

This chain uses TRBV9 with TRBJ2-7; weak D call: TRBD2 (6 bases). Germline V lookup: CDR1 SGDLS, CDR2 YYNGEE. V lost 3 bases, J lost 4 bases, and 14 bases lay in between. This CDR3 has 14 residues. CDR3 in DNA: TGTGCCAGCAGCGCCGGAGGGAAGGGATACGAGCAGTACTTC. This codes for CASSAGGKGYEQYF.

This clone appeared a few times. The chain has TRBV27 and TRBJ1-5, with D possibly being TRBD1 (5 bases). The CDR3 is made up of 17 amino acids. Germline V lookup: CDR1 MNHEY, CDR2 SMNVEV (reference sequence). V shed 5 bases and J shed 0 bases, with 17 bases lying between them. DNA for the CDR3: TGTGCCAGCAGTCCGACGGGGAGGGGTTATAGCAATCAGCCCCAGCATTTT. As protein: CASSPTGRGYSNQPQHF.

The table lists this clone with a few counts. The chain has TRBV11-2 and TRBJ2-7, with 7 bases that match TRBD2. The CDR3 extends over 14 amino acids. The germline V gene encodes CDR1 SGHAT and CDR2 FQNNGV. The V gene end was trimmed by 0 bases and the J gene end by 5 bases; junction bases not matched to a gene: 4. CDR3 coding DNA: TGTGCCAGCAGCTTAGATGGGAGGGCTCACGAGCAGTACTTC. The encoded protein is CASSLDGRAHEQYF.

The chain couples TRBV29-1 to TRBJ2-5, with D possibly being TRBD1 (6 bases). Per the germline V gene, CDR1 is SQVTM and CDR2 is ANQGSEA. The CDR3 length is 12 residues. The V end was cut by 6 bases, the J end by 5 bases, with 13 bases between. The CDR3 region has the DNA TGCAGCGTGGAACAGGGTAGGGAGACCCAGTACTTC. Translation gives CSVEQGRETQYF.

The chain carries TRBV7-9 and TRBJ2-1; TRBD1 aligns across 7 bases. CDR1 SEHNR and CDR2 FQNEAQ come from the germline V gene (reference sequence). V shed 5 bases, J shed 12 bases, and the junction held 16 bases outside the gene matches. The CDR3 spans 15 residues. CDR3 protein: CASSPKGTVGYLQFF. The CDR3 bases are TGTGCCAGCAGCCCCAAAGGGACAGTTGGCTATCTGCAGTTCTTC. The complete variable domain, with remaining parts taken from reference TRBV7-9 and TRBJ2-1, reads DTGVSQNPRHKITKRGQNVTFRCDPISEHNRLYWYRQTLGQGPEFLTYFQNEAQLEKSRLLSDRFSAERPKGSFSTLEIQRTEQGDSAMYLCASSPKGTVGYLQFFGPGTRLTVL.

The V gene is TRBV7-2, the J gene TRBJ2-7; 9 bases fit TRBD2. Trimming removed 5 bases from V and 1 base from J; junction bases left unmatched: 6. The CDR3 contains 15 residues. The germline CDR1 and CDR2 sequences are SGHTA and FQGNSA. The CDR3 reads CASSAGTSRSYEQYF. In nucleotides, the CDR3 is TGTGCCAGCAGCGCAGGGACTAGCAGATCCTACGAGCAGTACTTC.

This clone was detected a few times. V usage is TRBV11-2 and J usage is TRBJ1-1; 8 bases are a match to TRBD1. The CDR3 is 14 amino acids. In germline, CDR1 is SGHAT, CDR2 FQNNGV. V lost 4 bases, J lost 1 base, and 2 bases stayed unmatched. CDR3 sequence reads: CASSYGQGNTEAFF. Written as DNA, the CDR3 is TGTGCCAGCAGCTACGGACAGGGGAACACTGAAGCTTTCTTT.

Only a few counts were recorded for this clone. V is TRBV7-9 and J is TRBJ2-3, with D possibly being TRBD2 (6 bases). V dropped 3 bases and J dropped 2 bases, with 9 bases sitting between them. This CDR3 comprises 14 residues. The germline V gene has CDR1 SEHNR and CDR2 FQNEAQ (reference sequence). As DNA, the CDR3 is TGTGCCAGCAGCTTCAGCGGGTCCACAGATACGCAGTATTTT. This gives the protein CASSFSGSTDTQYF.

This clone has a handful of counts. The V call is TRBV18, the J call TRBJ2-5, with D possibly being TRBD1 (6 bases). This CDR3 region has 13 residues. The germline CDR1 and CDR2 sequences are KGHSH and LQKENI. V was clipped by 8 bases and J by 1 base, with 11 bases between them. CDR3 DNA: TGTGCCAGCACGCCGGACAGCCAAGAGACCCAGTACTTC. It specifies CASTPDSQETQYF.

This rearrangement joins TRBV5-6 to TRBJ1-3; 11 nucleotides line up with TRBD1. The CDR3 length is 17 residues. Germline V gene sequence: CDR1 SGHDT, CDR2 YYEEEE. The ends lost 3 bases at V and 1 base at J; junction bases unmatched: 6. CDR3 protein: CASSSRTGGSSGNTIYF. The CDR3 DNA follows: TGTGCCAGCAGCTCACGGACAGGGGGCAGTTCTGGAAACACCATATATTTT.

The V and J genes are TRBV18 and TRBJ2-5; 8 bases are shared with TRBD1. Germline-derived CDR1 and CDR2 are KGHSH and LQKENI. The CDR3 loop spans 15 amino acids. After removal of 1 base from V and 5 bases from J, the junction contained 6 bases not matched to a gene. The DNA for the CDR3 is TGTGCCAGCTCACCACTTAGGACAGGGAGCGAGACCCAGTACTTC. It encodes CASSPLRTGSETQYF.

This clone has only a few counts. This sequence joins TRBV5-1 and TRBJ2-2; 11 nucleotides line up with TRBD2. The J segment lost 2 bases and the V segment lost 2 bases, leaving 2 bases of the junction unmatched. Germline V lookup: CDR1 SGHRS, CDR2 YFSETQ. CDR3 length: 16 residues. CDR3 bases: TGCGCCAGCAGCTTACTAGCGGGAGATAACACCGGGGAGCTGTTTTTT. Translating gives CASSLLAGDNTGELFF. The full variable domain, completed using reference TRBV5-1 and TRBJ2-2, is KAGVTQTPRYLIKTRGQQVTLSCSPISGHRSVSWYQQTPGQGLQFLFEYFSETQRNKGNFPGRFSGRQFSNSRSEMNVSTLELGDSALYLCASSLLAGDNTGELFFGEGSRLTVL.

This clone appeared a few times. The chain couples TRBV6-6 to TRBJ2-5, with 9 positions matching TRBD1. Germline-derived CDR1 and CDR2 are MNHNY and SVGAGI (reference sequence). This CDR3 is built from 13 residues. The V segment lost 6 bases and the J segment 5 bases; nucleotides outside the gene matches: 4. In nucleotides, the CDR3 is TGTGCCAGCAGGGGACAGGGAACCGAGACCCAGTACTTC. Translating gives CASRGQGTETQYF.

Here the CDR3 reads CASSLAGTGSAGELFF. The CDR3 DNA follows: TGTGCCAGCAGTTTAGCCGGGACAGGATCTGCCGGGGAGCTGTTTTTT. The chain is built from TRBV28 and TRBJ2-2; 8 bases are a match to TRBD1. The CDR3 covers 16 residues. V shed 2 bases, J shed 6 bases, and the junction held 8 bases outside the gene matches. From germline, CDR1 is MDHEN and CDR2 SYDVKM.

The sample holds a few counts of this clone. V usage is TRBV7-3 and J usage is TRBJ2-3; D gene ambiguous. Trimming stripped 2 bases from V and 0 bases from J, with 9 bases between. The germline CDR1 and CDR2 sequences are SGHTA and FQGTGA. This CDR3 is 15 amino acids long. DNA for the CDR3: TGTGCCAGCAGCTTATTTTACAGTAGCACAGATACGCAGTATTTT. Protein product: CASSLFYSSTDTQYF.

The rearrangement joins TRBV18 to TRBJ2-6; no clear D gene. The CDR3 covers 16 residues. CDR1 is KGHSH and CDR2 is LQKENI in the germline V gene. Trimming left V 4 bases short and J 0 bases short, with 10 bases between. The CDR3 region is CASSQTLSSGANVLTF. CDR3 sequence (DNA): TGTGCCAGCTCACAGACTCTCTCCTCTGGGGCCAACGTCCTGACTTTC.

CDR3 loop: CASSPGQTTDTQYF. CDR3 nucleotide sequence: TGTGCCAGCTCACCTGGACAGACCACAGATACGCAGTATTTT. The rearrangement uses TRBV18 and TRBJ2-3, with D perhaps matching TRBD1 (6 bases). The CDR3 contains 14 residues. Per the germline V gene, CDR1 is KGHSH and CDR2 is LQKENI. Trimming removed 3 bases at V and 2 bases at J, with 9 bases between.

V usage is TRBV5-4 and J usage is TRBJ1-3, with 9 bases lining up with TRBD1. V was pared by 4 bases and J by 2 bases, with 4 bases of the junction left unmatched. CDR1 and CDR2 from the germline V gene are SGHNT and YYREEE (reference sequence). The CDR3 loop spans 15 amino acids. CDR3 sequence (DNA): TGTGCCAGCAGCCCTTGGACAGGGGCTGGAAACACCATATATTTT. Its protein product is CASSPWTGAGNTIYF.

This clone was found a few times. The chain combines TRBV27 with TRBJ2-7, with D tentatively TRBD1 (6 bases). The CDR3 length is 18 residues. Between the trimmed V and J ends, which lost 2 bases and 4 bases, there was a span of 24 bases. Germline CDR1 reads MNHEY; CDR2 reads SMNVEV (reference sequence). CDR3 nucleotides: TGTGCCAGCAGTTTACTGGCAGGGGCGGGCAAAGGGTTTTACGAGCAGTACTTC. Amino acid sequence: CASSLLAGAGKGFYEQYF.

Remarks on this clone: Sequence at one end of the junction differs from germline and may be a read error. The rearrangement uses TRBV7-7 and TRBJ2-1; 9 bases agree with TRBD1. There are 14 residues in the CDR3. Germline V gene data show CDR1 as SSHAT and CDR2 as FNYEAQ (reference sequence). In DNA form, the CDR3 reads TGTGCTAGCAGCCCCGGGACAGGGAGTAATGAGCAGTTCTTC. The encoded protein is CASSPGTGSNEQFF.